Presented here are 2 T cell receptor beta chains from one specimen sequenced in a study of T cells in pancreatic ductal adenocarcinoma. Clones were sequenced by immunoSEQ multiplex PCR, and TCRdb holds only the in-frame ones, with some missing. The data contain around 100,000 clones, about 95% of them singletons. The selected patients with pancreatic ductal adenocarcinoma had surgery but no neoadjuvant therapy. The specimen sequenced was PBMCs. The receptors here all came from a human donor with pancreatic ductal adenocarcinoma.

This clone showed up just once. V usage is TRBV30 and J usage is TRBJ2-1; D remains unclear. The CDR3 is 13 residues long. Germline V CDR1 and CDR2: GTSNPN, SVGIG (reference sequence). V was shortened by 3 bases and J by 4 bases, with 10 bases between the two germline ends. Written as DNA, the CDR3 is TGTGCCTGGAGGGAGCCCACGTACAATGAGCAGTTCTTC. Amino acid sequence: CAWREPTYNEQFF.

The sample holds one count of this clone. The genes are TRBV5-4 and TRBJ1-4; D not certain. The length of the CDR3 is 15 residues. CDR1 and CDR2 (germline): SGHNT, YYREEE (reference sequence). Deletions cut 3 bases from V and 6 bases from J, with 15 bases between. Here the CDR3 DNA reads TGTGCCAGCAGCTCCGACCCCTACGCGGATGAAAAACTGTTTTTT. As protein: CASSSDPYADEKLFF.